This entry features one TCR beta chain sequence. The data are from a study of cytomegalovirus exposure and HLA in healthy donors. It was with 60 Vbeta and 13 Jbeta primers that the PCR ran. Authors' processing steps: Per a later analysis, the number of unique TCR beta chains was some 75 million, of which around 10 million were shared. Repertoires were generated with immunoSEQ multiplex PCR, while TCRdb's copy carries only in-frame clones and drops some. V, J and clone size derive from that table, while D and trimming were established from the DNA sequence. This table has 91,000 or so clones, less than 85% appearing once. The sample consisted of PBMCs. This receptor was taken from a man aged 30-40 years in good health and CMV-seropositive.

CDR3 sequence reads: CASILDRLNTEAFF. CDR3 nucleotides: TGTGCCAGCATCCTCGACAGGTTGAACACTGAAGCTTTCTTT. This chain connects TRBV28 to TRBJ1-1, with TRBD1 as a possible D gene (6 bases). Trimming left V 7 bases short and J 0 bases short, with 12 bases between. Germline CDR1 MDHEN, CDR2 SYDVKM. The CDR3 consists of 14 residues.